The 32 T cell receptor beta chains given below trace back to one sample, sequenced in a study of blood T cell repertoires in COVID-19. The assay was immunoSEQ multiplex PCR, and TCRdb's table has in-frame clones only and misses some. The data contain 140,000 to 150,000 clones, 80% to 90% of them seen just once; the ten biggest clones take up 2.5% to 3%. Material: peripheral blood. The source of these receptors is a man in his 60s with active or convalescent COVID-19.

This clone came up once. The chain carries TRBV19 and TRBJ2-1; 9 bases are shared with TRBD1. The CDR3 is 15 residues long. V was clipped by 3 bases and J by 7 bases; unmatched bases: 7. CDR1 is LNHDA and CDR2 is SQIVND in the germline V gene (reference sequence). CDR3 protein: CASSMVGGQGNEQFF. CDR3 sequence (DNA): TGTGCCAGTAGTATGGTGGGGGGACAGGGAAATGAGCAGTTCTTC.

The CDR3 DNA reads as TGTGCCAGCATCTTAACGGGACAGGGGGCCGGGGAGCTGTTTTTT. Translating it yields CASILTGQGAGELFF. The chain joins TRBV6-5 to TRBJ2-2; 11 bases line up with TRBD1. CDR1 and CDR2 from the germline V gene are MNHEY and SVGAGI. The CDR3 runs to 15 residues. V was clipped by 7 bases and J by 6 bases; unmatched bases: 7.

The chain carries TRBV19 and TRBJ2-1; 7 positions match TRBD1. This CDR3 region has 17 residues. Looked up from germline, CDR1 is LNHDA and CDR2 is SQIVND (reference sequence). The V gene end was trimmed by 6 bases and the J gene end by 6 bases; junction bases not matched to a gene: 17. CDR3 sequence (DNA): TGTGCCAGTAGCCCTCCTCCTACCGGGACAGAATTCAATGAGCAGTTCTTC. The encoded protein is CASSPPPTGTEFNEQFF.

The chain recombines TRBV20-1 with TRBJ1-1, with a possible D match to TRBD1 (5 bases). V was cut by 3 bases and J by 12 bases, with 11 bases left in between. This CDR3 is 10 amino acids long. Germline lookup yields CDR1 DFQATT and CDR2 SNEGSKA (reference sequence). The CDR3 DNA is TGCAGTGCTAGTATCCGGGGGACTTTCTTT. This encodes CSASIRGTFF.

This clone was seen only once. The chain couples TRBV5-1 to TRBJ1-2, with 7 bases matching TRBD1. Germline V lookup: CDR1 SGHRS, CDR2 YFSETQ. The CDR3 extends over 13 amino acids. J was trimmed by 4 bases and V by 5 bases; bases with no gene match: 5. CDR3 amino acids: CASSPDRAYGYTF. The CDR3 nucleotides are TGCGCCAGCAGTCCAGACAGGGCCTATGGCTACACCTTC.

This chain links TRBV5-1 with TRBJ1-2, with D maybe TRBD1 (6 bases). This CDR3 is built from 13 residues. V was trimmed by 2 bases and J by 6 bases, leaving 11 bases between them. From germline, CDR1 is SGHRS and CDR2 YFSETQ. The CDR3 nucleotides read TGCGCCAGCAGCTTCCAGGGGCAGGATGGCTACACCTTC. Its translation is CASSFQGQDGYTF.

The V gene is TRBV4-2, the J gene TRBJ2-1; D not certain. The CDR3 consists of 14 residues. With 0 bases removed from V and 10 bases from J, the gap between germline ends came to 13 bases. Germline CDR1 and CDR2: LGHNA and YNFKEQ. The CDR3 sequence: CASSQETDTSEQFF. DNA for the CDR3: TGTGCCAGCAGCCAAGAGACCGACACGTCCGAGCAGTTCTTC.

The chain uses TRBV7-2 and TRBJ2-3; the D gene is possibly TRBD2 (6 bases). The CDR3 extends over 15 amino acids. CDR1 and CDR2 from the germline V gene are SGHTA and FQGNSA. With 5 bases removed from V and 2 bases from J, the gap between germline ends came to 14 bases. The CDR3 loop reads CASSGSGATTDTQYF. In DNA, the CDR3 is TGTGCCAGCAGCGGTTCGGGAGCTACCACAGATACGCAGTATTTT.

This chain joins TRBV7-2 and TRBJ2-1; 8 bases are a match to TRBD1. In germline, CDR1 is SGHTA, CDR2 FQGNSA. V lost 7 bases to trimming and J lost 1 base; unmatched junction nucleotides: 6. This CDR3 is 15 amino acids long. The CDR3 reads CASMPGQGSYNEQFF. The CDR3 DNA reads TGTGCCAGCATGCCCGGACAGGGTTCCTACAATGAGCAGTTCTTC.

The chain employs TRBV30 and TRBJ1-2; 7 nucleotides agree with TRBD1. V shed 3 bases, J shed 9 bases, and the junction held 7 bases outside the gene matches. The CDR3 spans 12 residues. Germline CDR1 and CDR2: GTSNPN and SVGIG (reference sequence). CDR3 loop: CAWSGTAGRYTF. The CDR3 DNA is TGTGCCTGGAGCGGGACAGCAGGGCGCTACACCTTC.

V and J are TRBV2 and TRBJ2-1, with TRBD2 matching 9 bases. CDR1 and CDR2 from the germline V gene are SNHLY and FYNNEI. J was trimmed by 12 bases and V by 9 bases; bases with no gene match: 12. This CDR3 is built from 13 residues. The CDR3 here is CASLRLAGMGQFF. DNA of the CDR3: TGTGCCAGTCTTCGGCTAGCGGGGATGGGGCAGTTCTTC.

This clone appeared a single time. This chain links TRBV2 with TRBJ2-3, with 9 bases aligning to TRBD2. V lost 3 bases to trimming and J lost 2 bases; unmatched junction nucleotides: 3. Germline V gives CDR1 SNHLY, CDR2 FYNNEI. The CDR3 sequence is 15 residues long. This CDR3 is CASSELAGYTDTQYF. The DNA of the CDR3 is TGTGCCAGCAGTGAGCTAGCGGGGTACACAGATACGCAGTATTTT.

The chain recombines TRBV7-2 with TRBJ1-4; 10 bases fit TRBD1. The CDR3 loop spans 14 amino acids. J lost 7 bases, V lost 5 bases, and 4 bases had no gene match. Germline CDR1 is SGHTA and CDR2 is FQGNSA. CDR3 region: CASSVGQGSEKLFF. The CDR3 DNA is TGTGCCAGCAGCGTGGGACAGGGGAGTGAAAAACTGTTTTTT.

The J gene is TRBJ1-6, the V gene TRBV28, with 9 positions matching TRBD1. Germline loops: CDR1 MDHEN, CDR2 SYDVKM. The CDR3 is 14 amino acids. Germline trimming cut 5 bases from V and 8 bases from J; bases unmatched to any gene: 4. The CDR3 sequence is CASSPGQGDSPLHF. The CDR3 DNA reads TGTGCCAGCAGTCCGGGACAGGGAGATTCACCCCTCCACTTT.

V and J are TRBV7-3 and TRBJ2-7, with D unclear. Deletions cut 2 bases from V and 6 bases from J, with 8 bases between. The CDR3 has 12 amino acids. Germline V gene sequence: CDR1 SGHTA, CDR2 FQGTGA. For the CDR3, the DNA is TGTGCCAGCAGCTTAGGCTCTGGCGAGCAGTACTTC. This codes for CASSLGSGEQYF. The variable domain in full, completed from reference TRBV7-3 and TRBJ2-7, reads GAGVSQTPSNKVTEKGKYVELRCDPISGHTALYWYRQSLGQGPEFLIYFQGTGAADDSGLPNDRFFAVRPEGSVSTLKIQRTERGDSAVYLCASSLGSGEQYFGPGTRLTVT.

The chain carries TRBV9 and TRBJ2-3, with D unclear. Per germline, CDR1 SGDLS and CDR2 YYNGEE. This CDR3 contains 14 residues. The V end was cut by 3 bases, the J end by 2 bases, with 10 bases between. The CDR3 DNA reads as TGTGCCAGCAGCGCCTCAGCGTCCACAGATACGCAGTATTTT. Its protein product is CASSASASTDTQYF.

The CDR3 DNA sequence: TGTGCCAGCAGATCTTCGTCCGGAAACACCATATATTTT. Residues: CASRSSSGNTIYF. V gene TRBV12-3 or TRBV12-4 combines with J gene TRBJ1-3, with D uncertain. V shed 6 bases and J shed 4 bases, with 10 bases lying between them. This CDR3 spans 13 amino acids.

The chain joins TRBV5-4 to TRBJ1-4; D gene unclear. The germline V gene encodes CDR1 SGHNT and CDR2 YYREEE (reference sequence). Deletions cut 4 bases from V and 0 bases from J, with 13 bases between. CDR3 length: 16 residues. The CDR3 DNA follows: TGTGCCAGCAGCCCAGAAAGGACTGCAACTAATGAAAAACTGTTTTTT. It is translated as CASSPERTATNEKLFF.

This clone appeared once. This chain connects TRBV29-1 to TRBJ2-7; perhaps TRBD2 as D (6 bases). Germline lookup yields CDR1 SQVTM and CDR2 ANQGSEA. The CDR3 contains 14 residues. CDR3 sequence reads: CSATAASEGGEQYF. For the CDR3, the DNA is TGCAGTGCTACGGCCGCCTCCGAAGGAGGGGAGCAGTACTTC.

This clone was recorded once. The rearrangement links TRBV18 to TRBJ2-7; 7 bases map to TRBD1. Per the germline V gene, CDR1 is KGHSH and CDR2 is LQKENI. V lost 4 bases to trimming and J lost 2 bases; unmatched junction nucleotides: 5. There are 14 residues in the CDR3. The CDR3 DNA reads TGTGCCAGCTCACGGGACAGAGACACCTACGAGCAGTACTTC. Its translation is CASSRDRDTYEQYF. Full variable domain (remainder filled in from reference TRBV18 and TRBJ2-7): NAGVMQNPRHLVRRRGQEARLRCSPMKGHSHVYWYRQLPEEGLKFMVYLQKENIIDESGMPKERFSAEFPKEGPSILRIQQVVRGDSAAYFCASSRDRDTYEQYFGPGTRLTVT.

The chain joins TRBV7-9 to TRBJ2-1; TRBD2 is a possible D gene (6 bases). V was trimmed by 3 bases and J by 3 bases, leaving 12 bases between them. Looked up from germline, CDR1 is SEHNR and CDR2 is FQNEAQ (reference sequence). This CDR3 contains 15 residues. The CDR3 loop reads CASSFSQGLYNEQFF. CDR3 coding DNA: TGTGCCAGCAGCTTCAGTCAGGGACTCTACAATGAGCAGTTCTTC.

The chain links TRBV28 to TRBJ1-3; D is undetermined. In germline, CDR1 is MDHEN, CDR2 SYDVKM. The CDR3 has 15 amino acids. Trimming shortened V by 3 bases and J by 1 base, and 10 bases separated the two germline ends. CDR3 DNA: TGTGCCAGCAGTTTCCGGGGTATTTCTGGAAACACCATATATTTT. Translated, it gives CASSFRGISGNTIYF.

The gene calls are TRBV27 and TRBJ2-7; 8 nucleotides match TRBD1. The CDR3 covers 15 residues. The V gene's germline CDR1 is MNHEY and CDR2 SMNVEV (reference sequence). J gave up 2 bases and V 7 bases, and 10 bases lay outside the gene matches. CDR3 in DNA: TGTGCCAGCACCCTAACTTCGGACAGGGCCTACGAGCAGTACTTC. It is translated as CASTLTSDRAYEQYF.

This chain joins TRBV28 and TRBJ1-5; D unclear. CDR1 and CDR2 (germline): MDHEN, SYDVKM. Trimming removed 6 bases from V and 7 bases from J, with 16 bases in between. The CDR3 is made up of 14 amino acids. This CDR3 reads CASSKTLLGQPQHF. For the CDR3, the DNA is TGTGCCAGCAGCAAAACCCTCCTCGGGCAGCCCCAGCATTTT.

The chain couples TRBV19 to TRBJ1-6; D ambiguous. Between the trimmed V and J ends, which lost 6 bases and 3 bases, there was a span of 9 bases. This CDR3 has 14 amino acids. Germline CDR1 and CDR2: LNHDA and SQIVND (reference sequence). CDR3 protein: CASSRRDYNSPLHF. DNA for the CDR3: TGTGCCAGTAGCAGACGGGACTATAATTCACCCCTCCACTTT.

The table lists this clone with a count of one. The CDR3 DNA follows: TGTGCCAGCAGCCAAAGGGACAGGGACACTGAAGCTTTCTTT. Protein: CASSQRDRDTEAFF. The chain uses TRBV3-1 (or the pseudogene TRBV3-2) and TRBJ1-1, with TRBD1 matching over 9 bases. The V and J ends lost 2 bases and 3 bases, in that order; junction bases with no gene match: 1. Germline V lookup: CDR1 LGHDT, CDR2 YNNKEL (reference sequence). This CDR3 has 14 amino acids.

The V gene is TRBV30, the J gene TRBJ2-5; D perhaps matches TRBD1 (6 bases). CDR1 and CDR2 from the germline V gene are GTSNPN and SVGIG (reference sequence). The CDR3 runs 14 residues. Trimming stripped 2 bases from V and 5 bases from J, with 15 bases between. CDR3 sequence (DNA): TGTGCCTGGAGTTTAGCCAGCAGGGGCGAGACCCAGTACTTC. Translated, it gives CAWSLASRGETQYF.

The chain recombines TRBV4-2 with TRBJ1-6, with D possibly TRBD1 on 6 matching bases. Per the germline V gene, CDR1 is LGHNA and CDR2 is YNFKEQ. This CDR3 is 16 amino acids long. V gave up 4 bases and J gave up 5 bases, with 15 bases separating them. CDR3 DNA sequence: TGTGCCAGCAGCCTTGGGGGCGGGGGGGATAATTCACCCCTCCACTTT. Translating it yields CASSLGGGGDNSPLHF.

The genes are TRBV6-5 and TRBJ2-5, with 12 bases aligning to TRBD2. Germline V gene lookup returns CDR1 MNHEY and CDR2 SVGAGI. The CDR3 is 15 amino acids. The CDR3 DNA sequence: TGTGCGGTGAGGAACCTAGCGGGAGGGACCGAGACCCAGTACTTC. Protein product: CAVRNLAGGTETQYF.

The chain joins TRBV28 to TRBJ1-5; the D gene is possibly TRBD1 (6 bases). The germline V gene has CDR1 MDHEN and CDR2 SYDVKM. The V end was cut by 9 bases, the J end by 6 bases, with 15 bases between. The CDR3 runs to 13 residues. The CDR3 reads CASLGGAAQPQHF. For the CDR3, the DNA is TGTGCCAGTTTAGGGGGGGCGGCTCAGCCCCAGCATTTT.

The chain recombines TRBV5-1 with TRBJ2-3, with 8 bases that match TRBD2. The trim removed 4 bases at V and 6 bases at J, leaving 7 bases unmatched. CDR1 and CDR2 from the germline V gene are SGHRS and YFSETQ. The CDR3 loop spans 14 amino acids. DNA for the CDR3: TGCGCCAGCAGCCCGGGGGGGCCAGCGGATACGCAGTATTTT. The encoded protein is CASSPGGPADTQYF.

The chain combines TRBV4-1 with TRBJ1-4; 10 nucleotides line up with TRBD1. CDR1 and CDR2 from the germline V gene are MGHRA and YSYEKL. This CDR3 has 18 residues. Losses at the gene ends were 0 bases for V and 5 bases for J; bases not matched to a gene: 9. CDR3: CASSQEGTGVPRNEKLFF. In DNA form, the CDR3 reads TGCGCCAGCAGCCAAGAGGGGACAGGGGTTCCCAGGAATGAAAAACTGTTTTTT.